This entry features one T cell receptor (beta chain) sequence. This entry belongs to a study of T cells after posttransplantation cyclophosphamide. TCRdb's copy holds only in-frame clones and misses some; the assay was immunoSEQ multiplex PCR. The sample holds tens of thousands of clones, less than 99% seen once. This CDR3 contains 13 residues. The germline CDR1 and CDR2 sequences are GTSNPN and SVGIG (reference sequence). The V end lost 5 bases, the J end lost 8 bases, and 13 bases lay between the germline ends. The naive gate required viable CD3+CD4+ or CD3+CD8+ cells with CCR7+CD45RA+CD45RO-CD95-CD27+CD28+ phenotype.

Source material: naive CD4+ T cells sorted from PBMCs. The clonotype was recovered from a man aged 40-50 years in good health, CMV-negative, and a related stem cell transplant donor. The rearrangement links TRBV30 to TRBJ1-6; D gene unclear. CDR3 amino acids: CAWGGRQDSPLHF. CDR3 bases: TGTGCCTGGGGTGGTAGGCAGGATTCACCCCTCCACTTT.